The present entry profiles one T cell receptor beta chain with its context. Its specificity is not known. This table comes from immunoSEQ multiplex PCR, and its TCRdb copy is limited to in-frame clones, with some not included. This sample has approximately 100,000 clones, with 78% found just once. This entry belongs to a study of cytotoxic CD8 clonotypes in ibrutinib-treated CLL. Study-level results: Clonality increased at ibrutinib response, then returned toward baseline at progression.

With V trimmed by 0 bases and J by 0 bases, 14 bases remained unmatched. Germline loops: CDR1 GTSNPN, CDR2 SVGIG (reference sequence). The CDR3 sequence is 19 residues long. This chain uses TRBV30 with TRBJ2-4; 7 nucleotides agree with TRBD1. The sample consisted of PBMCs, taken after 12 months of ibrutinib treatment. The receptor was isolated from a human donor with chronic lymphocytic leukemia. The chain's CDR3 is CAWSVLRTTGPLAKNIQYF. In DNA, the CDR3 is TGTGCCTGGAGTGTACTTCGGACGACAGGGCCGCTAGCCAAAAACATTCAGTACTTC.